The 13 T cell receptor beta chains in this list originate from one sample, sequenced in a study of blood T cell repertoires in COVID-19. Assay: immunoSEQ multiplex PCR; the TCRdb copy retains only in-frame clones and omits some. Of fewer than 500,000 clones listed, about 89% are singletons. The material sequenced was peripheral blood. The receptors were sampled from a woman aged 30 to 39 with acute or convalescent COVID-19.

In its sample, this clone was seen many times. The same CDR3 is also encoded by other DNA sequences in this sample. V and J are TRBV5-6 and TRBJ2-1, with TRBD2 matching over 11 bases. This CDR3 has 16 amino acids. With V trimmed by 2 bases and J by 6 bases, 7 bases remained unmatched. The germline CDR1 and CDR2 sequences are SGHDT and YYEEEE. In DNA, the CDR3 is TGTGCCAGCAGCTTATTAGCGGGGGGGCTTGGCAATGAGCAGTTCTTC. This codes for CASSLLAGGLGNEQFF.

In the case of this clone: The same CDR3 can be traced to other DNA sequences in this sample. The rearrangement links TRBV7-3 to TRBJ2-3; D may be TRBD2 (7 bases). This CDR3 contains 15 residues. In germline, CDR1 is SGHTA, CDR2 FQGTGA. The ends were cut back, 1 base at V and 1 base at J, with 9 bases in the middle. The CDR3 nucleotides are TGTGCCAGCAGCTTAAGCGGGGGCCGCACAGATACGCAGTATTTT. The encoded protein is CASSLSGGRTDTQYF. Combining the CDR3 with reference TRBV7-3 and TRBJ2-3 gives the whole variable domain GAGVSQTPSNKVTEKGKYVELRCDPISGHTALYWYRQSLGQGPEFLIYFQGTGAADDSGLPNDRFFAVRPEGSVSTLKIQRTERGDSAVYLCASSLSGGRTDTQYFGPGTRLTVL.

The chain employs TRBV6-5 and TRBJ2-1; D is unclear. The germline CDR1 and CDR2 sequences are MNHEY and SVGAGI. V lost 7 bases and J lost 4, with 17 bases in between. This CDR3 has 15 residues. The CDR3 protein is CASTSRGRLYNEQFF. The CDR3 region has the DNA TGTGCCAGCACCTCACGAGGAAGACTTTACAATGAGCAGTTCTTC.

The chain recombines TRBV2 with TRBJ2-5, with 7 positions matching TRBD1. The germline CDR1 and CDR2 sequences are SNHLY and FYNNEI. There are 15 residues in the CDR3. The V gene end was trimmed by 6 bases and the J gene end by 4 bases; junction bases not matched to a gene: 11. CDR3 residues: CASRRQGSPGETQYF. The DNA for the CDR3 is TGTGCCAGCAGGAGACAGGGCTCGCCAGGAGAGACCCAGTACTTC.

This clone was observed a handful of times. This chain uses TRBV19 with TRBJ2-7; D may be TRBD1 (5 bases). This CDR3 spans 16 amino acids. Trimming left V 6 bases short and J 1 base short, with 19 bases between. Per the germline V gene, CDR1 is LNHDA and CDR2 is SQIVND (reference sequence). The CDR3 region has the DNA TGTGCCAGTAGCTCCCTAGGGGCACAGTCATCCTACGAGCAGTACTTC. This gives the protein CASSSLGAQSSYEQYF.

The V gene is TRBV28, the J gene TRBJ1-5, with D possibly being TRBD1 (6 bases). The CDR3 covers 16 residues. In germline, CDR1 is MDHEN, CDR2 SYDVKM. Trimming took 4 bases from V and 0 from J, leaving 13 bases between them. CDR3 residues: CASSSPDRNSNQPQHF. In DNA form, the CDR3 reads TGTGCCAGCAGTTCCCCGGACAGAAATAGCAATCAGCCCCAGCATTTT.

This sequence joins TRBV15 and TRBJ1-5; D is ambiguous. The germline gives CDR1 LNHNV, CDR2 YYDKDF (reference sequence). This CDR3 comprises 16 residues. V lost 0 bases and J 2 bases, leaving 11 bases between the germline ends. CDR3 DNA sequence: TGTGCCACCAGCAGAGATTTTTCGGTCGGCAATCAGCCCCAGCATTTT. It codes for CATSRDFSVGNQPQHF.

This chain joins TRBV6-5 and TRBJ1-1, with a tentative D call TRBD1 (6 bases). Trimming stripped 0 bases from V and 1 base from J, with 12 bases between. CDR3 size: 16 residues. Looked up from germline, CDR1 is MNHEY and CDR2 is SVGAGI. CDR3 residues: CASSYSATGRNTEAFF. CDR3 in DNA: TGTGCCAGCAGTTACTCGGCGACAGGCCGGAACACTGAAGCTTTCTTT.

V usage is TRBV2 and J usage is TRBJ1-3; maybe TRBD1 (6 bases). Germline loops: CDR1 SNHLY, CDR2 FYNNEI. The CDR3 has 16 residues. With 8 bases removed from V and 4 bases from J, the gap between germline ends came to 21 bases. DNA of the CDR3: TGTGCCAGCGAAAACGGGAGGGTCAGGGGAGGAAACACCATATATTTT. Its translation is CASENGRVRGGNTIYF.

The rearrangement uses TRBV18 and TRBJ2-5; D gene ambiguous. CDR1 KGHSH and CDR2 LQKENI come from the germline V gene. The CDR3 totals 14 residues. Trimming took off 0 bases at V and 1 base at J, with 6 bases between the two ends. CDR3 sequence: CASSPPGSQETQYF. Here the CDR3 DNA reads TGTGCCAGCTCACCACCGGGCAGCCAAGAGACCCAGTACTTC.

The chain recombines TRBV5-1 with TRBJ2-5; weak D call: TRBD1 (6 bases). V was shortened by 3 bases and J by 2 bases, with 11 bases between the two germline ends. The CDR3 runs 14 residues. Germline V gives CDR1 SGHRS, CDR2 YFSETQ. CDR3 DNA: TGCGCCAGCAGCTCGACGACAGGTCAAGAGACCCAGTACTTC. This translates into CASSSTTGQETQYF.

V gene TRBV6-1 combines with J gene TRBJ1-2; no reliable D call. V was pared by 2 bases and J by 6 bases, with 16 bases between. From germline, CDR1 is MNHNS and CDR2 SASEGT. The CDR3 extends over 15 amino acids. The chain's CDR3 is CASSEYPSLSHGYTF. For the CDR3, the DNA is TGTGCCAGCAGTGAATACCCTTCTTTGAGCCATGGCTACACCTTC.

This clone has more than one count but fewer than ten. The J gene is TRBJ1-1, the V gene TRBV6-4, with unresolved D. CDR3 length equals 12 residues. The ends were cut back, 7 bases at V and 7 bases at J, with 13 bases in the middle. Germline V gives CDR1 MRHNA, CDR2 SNTAGT. CDR3: CASNLEADEAFF. CDR3 coding DNA: TGTGCCAGCAACCTCGAGGCGGATGAAGCTTTCTTT.